This is a list of T cell receptor beta chains from one sample in a study of post-analysis software for immune sequencing data. A single record per CDR3 protein comes from TCRdb applying MiXCR to the PCR reads. The sample yields a few hundred thousand distinct CDR3 sequences, less than 40% seen once. The specimen sequenced was blood. These receptors all stem from a girl between 2 and 17 years old with multiple sclerosis. Both conserved end residues are trimmed from each CDR3. Each record gives: clone size, J gene, V gene, CDR3 protein. Size is omitted from some rows. Given values are once, few, many or a class for expanded clones.

- TRBJ2-3 TRBV29-1 SVVGQGGTDTQY
- TRBJ2-5 TRBV6-6 ASSYSTGGTQY
few TRBJ2-1 TRBV11-2 ASINSFGQKYYNEQF
- TRBJ2-1 TRBV6-5 ASSYFLSSGVSYNEQF
- TRBJ2-3 TRBV9 ASTLHPGSTDTQY
few TRBJ2-5 TRBV5-1 ASSWGPSQETQY
few TRBJ2-3 TRBV7-8 ASSGQPRGTDTQY
many TRBJ2-7 TRBV6-5 ASSRASGGAYEQY
- TRBJ2-3 TRBV12-3/TRBV12-4 ASTPFGGATDTQY
- TRBJ2-2 TRBV6-6 ASSLRQAGELF
many TRBJ2-5 TRBV29-1 SAGGQIERETQY
many TRBJ1-2 TRBV7-9 ASSPGGANYGYT
- TRBJ2-7 TRBV29-1 SVWGQTAYEQY
- TRBJ1-3 TRBV7-6 ASSLETGRNTIY
- TRBJ1-2 TRBV11-2 ASSVLDTGYGYT
- TRBJ1-1 TRBV3-1 ASSQGHRESTEAF